The TCR beta chain described here comes from a study of T cell responses to AZD1222 COVID-19 vaccine. The CDR3 has 13 residues. Findings and caveats of the study: Of the AZD1222 recipients, only 5 to 7 were seropositive at baseline. It should be noted that donors were predominantly white British and more often female, and clonal diversity was possibly underestimated. Among vaccine-associated CD4 TCRs, coverage spanned spike, with dominance at 160-218 and 743-854. A rise in Spike-specific TCR breadth and depth followed two AZD1222 doses.

This clone was recorded once. Its specificity is not known. The protocol was immunoSEQ multiplex PCR, while the TCRdb copy is restricted to in-frame clones and leaves out a portion. The sample holds 93,000 or so clones; over 80% are singletons and the top ten take 20% to 25%. The chain employs TRBV21-1 and TRBJ2-5; no check of the table's D call, TRBD2, against the DNA was made. TRBV21-1 is classified as a pseudogene. The source is an adult in good health. Sequences were derived from peripheral blood, sampled on day 0 of AZD1222 vaccination. CDR3 in DNA: TGTGCCAGCAGCATAGAGCGGAGAGAGACCCAGTACTTC. Amino acids: CASSIERRETQYF.